Listed below are T cell receptor beta chains from one sample, sequenced in a study of shared clonotypes between healthy human individuals. The assay was immunoSEQ multiplex PCR, and TCRdb's table has in-frame clones only and misses some. The repertoire holds approximately 1.4 million clones, approximately 98% seen once, with roughly 0.45% in the top ten. Sequencing was performed on naive CD4+ T cells sorted from blood. The receptors stem from a man in his thirties or forties in good health. CDR3s include the opening cysteine and the closing phenylalanine or tryptophan. The D gene is left open where the match is weak. Clone size is given for some rows only: seen once, a few or many times, or a class if the clone is expanded.

-	TRBV19	-	TRBJ1-1	TGTGCCAGTAGACCTTTCGGCGAGAACACTGAAGCTTTCTTT	CASRPFGENTEAFF
-	TRBV19	-	TRBJ1-2	TGTGCCAGTAGTCAGGCAGGCGATGGCTACACCTTC	CASSQAGDGYTF
-	TRBV7-2	-	TRBJ1-2	TGTGCCAGCAGCTTAGGTATCGGGGGCGTTTATGGCTACACCTTC	CASSLGIGGVYGYTF
TRBD2	TRBV28	-	TRBJ2-1	TGTGCCAGCAGCCCAGGACTAGCGAACAATGAGCAGTTCTTC	CASSPGLANNEQFF
TRBD1	TRBV18	-	TRBJ1-3	TGTGCCAGCTCACCCCGGGACAGTATCTCTGGAAACACCATATATTTT	CASSPRDSISGNTIYF
TRBD1	TRBV15	-	TRBJ1-4	TGTGCCACCAGCAGAGATCAACCCGGCCGGGACAGGGGGTTCGTTCGGTATGAAAAACTGTTTTTT	CATSRDQPGRDRGFVRYEKLFF
-	TRBV28	-	TRBJ2-7	TGTGCCAGCAGTTCCCCGGGACCCGCGAGGGAGCAGTACTTC	CASSSPGPAREQYF
TRBD2	TRBV5-1	-	TRBJ2-7	TGCGCCAGCAGCATTTACGCGGGACTAGCGGGTTTGCAATACGAGCAGTACTTC	CASSIYAGLAGLQYEQYF
-	TRBV28	-	TRBJ2-7	TGTGCCAGCTCATTAGGGGGGACCTCCTACGAGCAGTACTTC	CASSLGGTSYEQYF
TRBD2	TRBV7-9	-	TRBJ2-1	TGTGCCAGCAGAACCACCGGGACTAGCGGGACCAATGAGCAGTTCTTC	CASRTTGTSGTNEQFF
-	TRBV4-1	-	TRBJ2-5	TGCGCCAGCAGCCAAGTTCCCAATAGCGGAGAAGAGACCCAGTACTTC	CASSQVPNSGEETQYF
-	TRBV6-5	once	TRBJ2-7	TGTGCCAGCAGTTACACCCCGGCACGGACCTACGAGCAGTACTTC	CASSYTPARTYEQYF
TRBD2	TRBV10-3	-	TRBJ2-7	TGTGCCATCGGGCTAGCGGTGGGCAGTCAGTACTTC	CAIGLAVGSQYF
-	TRBV18	-	TRBJ2-7	TGTGCCACCTCCGGGGCGGGACTCCTCTACGAGCAGTACTTC	CATSGAGLLYEQYF
-	TRBV5-6	-	TRBJ2-7	TGTGCCAGCAGCTTGGAATTCCTGGCTCACACAACCAACCACTACGAGCAGTACTTC	CASSLEFLAHTTNHYEQYF
-	TRBV5-1	few	TRBJ1-4	TGCGCCAGCAGCTTGCAGGGTAATGAAAAACTGTTTTTT	CASSLQGNEKLFF
TRBD1	TRBV7-8	-	TRBJ1-3	TGTGCCAGCCAGGGGACAGGGGGCTACTCTGGAAACACCATATATTTT	CASQGTGGYSGNTIYF
-	TRBV5-1	-	TRBJ2-3	TGCGCCAGCAGCCCCGGGGACAGCACAGATACGCAGTATTTT	CASSPGDSTDTQYF
-	TRBV5-5	-	TRBJ2-2	TGTGCCACCAACCCCGGGCCGAGTTTCTACACCGGGGAGCTGTTTTTT	CATNPGPSFYTGELFF
-	TRBV2	-	TRBJ1-1	TGTGCCAGCAGCTTTCGGGACATGAACACTGAAGCTTTCTTT	CASSFRDMNTEAFF
-	TRBV5-6	-	TRBJ1-1	TGTGCCAGCAGCTCTGCCGACAGGAGGGGCACTGAAGCTTTCTTT	CASSSADRRGTEAFF
TRBD2	TRBV29-1	-	TRBJ2-3	TGCAGCGTCCTCCCGCGGGGACTAGGCACAGATACGCAGTATTTT	CSVLPRGLGTDTQYF
-	TRBV5-1	-	TRBJ2-1	TGCGCCAGCAGCAAGGCGGAGCGCTCCTACAATGAGCAGTTCTTC	CASSKAERSYNEQFF
-	TRBV7-6	-	TRBJ1-2	TGTGCCAGCAGCTTAGGTCTCAGCTATGGCTACACCTTC	CASSLGLSYGYTF
-	TRBV4-1	once	TRBJ2-7	TGCGCCAGCAGCCAGACCGTCGCGGGATACGAGCAGTACTTC	CASSQTVAGYEQYF
TRBD1	TRBV7-2	-	TRBJ2-2	TGTGCCAGCAGCGAAGGAGGGACAGGGGGCACCGGGGAGCTGTTTTTT	CASSEGGTGGTGELFF
TRBD1	TRBV5-5	-	TRBJ1-3	TGTGCCAGCAGCTTGGGTCAGGGGGTATCTGGAAACACCATATATTTT	CASSLGQGVSGNTIYF
-	TRBV2	-	TRBJ1-5	TGTGCCAGCAGTGGCGATAATCAGCCCCAGCATTTT	CASSGDNQPQHF
TRBD2	TRBV5-1	-	TRBJ2-2	TGCGCCAGCGATCGGACTAGCGGGAACGGGGAGCTGTTTTTT	CASDRTSGNGELFF
TRBD1	TRBV7-6	once	TRBJ2-3	TGTGCCAGCAGCTTATCATCGCGGCAGGGGGCCACAGATACGCAGTATTTT	CASSLSSRQGATDTQYF
-	TRBV7-5	-	TRBJ2-7	TGTGTCAGAAGCTTTCCGGGAATCACCTACGAGCAGTACTTC	CVRSFPGITYEQYF
-	TRBV23-1	-	TRBJ2-7	TGCGCCAGCAGTAGCAGGGCATCCTACGAGCAGTACTTC	CASSSRASYEQYF
TRBD2	TRBV14	-	TRBJ2-7	TGTGCCAGCAGCCCCAGCGGGAGTAACCCCTCTGGCGAGCAGTACTTC	CASSPSGSNPSGEQYF
TRBD1	TRBV19	-	TRBJ1-2	TGTGCCAGTATCCCCGGGACAGGTCGTGGATATGGCTACACCTTC	CASIPGTGRGYGYTF